This TCR beta chain was recovered during a study of T cell changes during pregnancy in multiple sclerosis. CDR1 LGHNA and CDR2 YNFKEQ come from the germline V gene. The CDR3 contains 15 residues. Unmatched junction bases numbered 5, after V lost 1 base and J lost 7 bases. Produced via immunoSEQ multiplex PCR; TCRdb's table is partial and in-frame only. The repertoire holds around 30,000 clones, with roughly 89% as singletons. The chain employs TRBV4-2 and TRBJ1-3; 9 positions agree with TRBD1. The sequencing used CD8+ T cells from peripheral blood mononuclear cells, collected in the second trimester of pregnancy. The receptor was isolated from a female donor with multiple sclerosis, enrolled in a pregnancy study. CDR3 region: CASSQAGTGRNTIYF. DNA of the CDR3: TGTGCCAGCAGCCAAGCCGGGACAGGGAGGAACACCATATATTTT.